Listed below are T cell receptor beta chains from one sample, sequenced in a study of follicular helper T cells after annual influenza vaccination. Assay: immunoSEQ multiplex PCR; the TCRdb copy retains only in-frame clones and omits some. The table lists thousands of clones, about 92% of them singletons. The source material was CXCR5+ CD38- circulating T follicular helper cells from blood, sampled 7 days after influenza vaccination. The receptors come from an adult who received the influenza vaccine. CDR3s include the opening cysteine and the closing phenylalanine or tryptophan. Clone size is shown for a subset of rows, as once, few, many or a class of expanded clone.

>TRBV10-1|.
CASSTGTSGGNFPDTQYF
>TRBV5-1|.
CASSATTGSSYEKLFF
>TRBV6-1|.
CASSLSQGDTQYF
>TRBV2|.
CASSGASGRESGGNEQFF
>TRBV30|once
CAWSVDRGTYEQYF
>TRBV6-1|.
CATRQGAWSNRPQHF
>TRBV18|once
CASSQSGSGWDTQYF
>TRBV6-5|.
CASSSGTPHPYEQYF
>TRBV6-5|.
CASSYGGGFQSNEQFF
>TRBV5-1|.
CASSRTGRDTEAFF
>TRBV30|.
CAWRSRNRGLNTEAFF
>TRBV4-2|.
CASSQETGSFGTF
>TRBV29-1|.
CSVEGTGLYEQYF
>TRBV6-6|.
CASSYSNREETQYF
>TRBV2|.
CASSELRNTGELFF
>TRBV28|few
CASRGQSDGEKLFF
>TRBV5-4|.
CASSLVVLAGEETQYF
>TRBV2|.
CASSRQGGSNQPQHF
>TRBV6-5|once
CASTRDRGTDEQYF
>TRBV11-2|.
CAVRAAGGSYEQYF
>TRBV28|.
CASKEDTDTQYF
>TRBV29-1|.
CSGSDKYEQYF
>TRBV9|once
CASSVTGASEAFF
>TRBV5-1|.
CASSWRGRYTDTQYF
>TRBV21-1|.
CASRVRGGNSPLHF
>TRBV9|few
CASSVEVGMRTGELFF
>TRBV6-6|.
CATAEDSTGNTIYF
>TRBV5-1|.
CASSLFGDRVGRYEQYF
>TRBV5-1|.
CASSRTSAEGEQYF
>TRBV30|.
CAREGRGPHNEQFF
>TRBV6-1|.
CASSGGLAGRDEQFF
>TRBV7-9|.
CASSPTPAREETQYF
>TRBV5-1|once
CASSLAARKAGGEQYF
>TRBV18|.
CASSPREGAYEQYF
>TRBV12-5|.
CASGPPSSTDTQYF
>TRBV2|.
CASITAPGTGYGYTF